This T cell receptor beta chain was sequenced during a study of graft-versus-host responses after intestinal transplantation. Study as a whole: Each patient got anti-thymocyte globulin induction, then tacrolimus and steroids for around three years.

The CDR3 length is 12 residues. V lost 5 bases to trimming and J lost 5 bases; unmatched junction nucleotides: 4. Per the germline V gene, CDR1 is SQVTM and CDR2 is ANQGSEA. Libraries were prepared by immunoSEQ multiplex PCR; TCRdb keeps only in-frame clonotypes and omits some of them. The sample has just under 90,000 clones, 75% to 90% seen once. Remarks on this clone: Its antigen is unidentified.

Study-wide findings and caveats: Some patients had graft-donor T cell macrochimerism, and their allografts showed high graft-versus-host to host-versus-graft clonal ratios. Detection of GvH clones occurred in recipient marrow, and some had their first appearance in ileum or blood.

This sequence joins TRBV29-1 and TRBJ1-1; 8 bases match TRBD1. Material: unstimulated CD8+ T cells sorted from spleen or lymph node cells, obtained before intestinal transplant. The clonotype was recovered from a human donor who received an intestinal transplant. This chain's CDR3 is CSVSQGATEAFF. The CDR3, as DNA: TGCAGCGTTTCCCAGGGGGCGACTGAAGCTTTCTTT.